Below, 3 T cell receptor beta chains from the same sample are listed, as sequenced in a study of lymphopenia after photon versus proton radiotherapy. The table came from immunoSEQ multiplex PCR; TCRdb's copy has only in-frame clones and leaves some out. The sample has around 24,000 clones; less than 90% are singletons. The material sequenced was peripheral blood, taken from a patient treated with photon-based radiotherapy. These receptors were collected from a woman in her 50s with pancreatic cancer.

This chain's CDR3 is CASSRGYGTEAFF. In nucleotides, the CDR3 is TGTGCCAGCAGCCGGGGGTATGGCACTGAAGCTTTCTTT. This chain joins TRBV5-6 and TRBJ1-1; tentatively, D is TRBD1 (5 bases). The CDR3 totals 13 residues. CDR1 and CDR2 from the germline V gene are SGHDT and YYEEEE. V dropped 4 bases and J dropped 4 bases, with 11 bases sitting between them.

This clone appeared a single time. The J gene is TRBJ2-7, the V gene TRBV19; 10 bases are a match to TRBD2. The CDR3 runs to 16 residues. The V segment lost 0 bases and the J segment 5 bases; nucleotides outside the gene matches: 7. CDR1 and CDR2 (germline): LNHDA, SQIVND (reference sequence). CDR3 amino acids: CASSIEPASGSHEQYF. The CDR3 coding sequence is TGTGCCAGTAGTATAGAACCGGCTAGCGGGAGCCACGAGCAGTACTTC.

The chain recombines TRBV9 with TRBJ2-3; possibly TRBD1 or TRBD2 for D (5 bases each). CDR1 and CDR2 (germline): SGDLS, YYNGEE. This CDR3 is 16 amino acids long. The V end was cut by 0 bases, the J end by 6 bases, with 17 bases between. Written as DNA, the CDR3 is TGTGCCAGCAGCGTAGCTACTGGTGGTTGGGGGGATACGCAGTATTTT. Its translation is CASSVATGGWGDTQYF.